This T cell receptor (beta chain) was captured in a study of blood T cell repertoires in COVID-19. Germline V gives CDR1 MNHEY, CDR2 SVGAGI. There are 15 residues in the CDR3. V dropped 7 bases and J dropped 6; count of bases not matched to a gene: 10. Original methodology: Estimates of nucleated cell counts were drawn from the amplification of reference gene primers. Generated by immunoSEQ multiplex PCR, the TCRdb table keeps only in-frame clones and is missing some. That table gives V, J and clone size, and the DNA gave D and trimming. The sample lists nearly 55,000 clones, 65% to 85% occurring once. This clone was observed a handful of times.

The chain is built from TRBV6-5 and TRBJ2-7; 12 bases match TRBD2. Material for sequencing was peripheral blood. The TCR was taken from a human donor with active or convalescent COVID-19. The donor label of this sample is uncertain. CDR3 residues: CASKDRGLAGGEQYF. The CDR3, as DNA: TGTGCCAGCAAGGACAGGGGACTAGCGGGTGGCGAGCAGTACTTC.